This T cell receptor beta chain was documented in a study of shared clonotypes between healthy human individuals. CDR1 is LNHNV, CDR2 YYDKDF, per germline (reference sequence). V trimming: 2 bases; J trimming: 2 bases; junction bases outside the gene matches: 8. This CDR3 region has 16 residues. General study findings and limits: Tissue TCR repertoires likely differ from these blood-only repertoires.

Genomic DNA per cell subset filled all wells of several immunoSEQ plates. Assay: immunoSEQ multiplex PCR; the TCRdb copy retains only in-frame clones and omits some. The data contain fewer than 600,000 clones, about 80% of them seen just once; the ten biggest clones take up about 11%. Comment on this clone: As yet, its antigen is unknown.

Participating donors were healthy, HIV-negative adults free of recent acute infections or vaccinations. Everyone who donated was a Caucasian adult who lived in Nashville, Tennessee. Input material: PBMCs. The rearrangement uses TRBV15 and TRBJ1-2, with TRBD1 matching 7 bases. The receptor comes from a woman aged 40 to 55 in good health. Some clones in this sample may be carry-over from other donors' samples. The CDR3 region has the DNA TGTGCCACCAGCAGACTGGGGACAGAAGAGAACTATGGCTACACCTTC. It is translated as CATSRLGTEENYGYTF.